What follows is one T cell receptor (beta chain) and its context. This clonotype has a handful of counts. Its antigen target is currently unknown. No quality values exist for individual bases; no much larger clone is one base distant. This sample stems from a study of human T cells and chemical hapten exposure (dated by TCRdb to the early 2020s). About the investigation overall: For sensitization, 2% DPC in acetone was applied to a 2 cm by 2 cm area of upper inner arm skin. Libraries were pooled for sequencing, and variation in per-sample TCR yields was attributed mainly to small differences in library volumes within the pool. Blood was sampled from patients pre-sensitization (week 0) and at 2, 6 and about 24 weeks after DPC sensitization. Blood for TCR sequencing was provided by twenty-nine alopecia patients at one to four time points (pre-sensitization, 2, 6 and 24 weeks). Weekly therapeutic DPC doses were additionally applied to the scalp of patients throughout the roughly 23-week study period. Patch tests used Finn chambers with 0.01% DPC on the upper back, scored after 6 days by International Contact Dermatitis Research Group standards. The mostly female patient cohort included alopecia areata with under or over 50% scalp involvement, alopecia totalis and alopecia universalis. The study tracked peripheral blood TCR repertoire changes in vivo during primary and secondary sensitization to the hapten diphenylcyclopropenone (DPC) in alopecia patients.

The study at large found these results: DPC sensitization did not change how many TCRs were above 1 in 1000 frequency, and no evidence was found of alterations in global repertoire structure. After repeated subsampling, the strength of the expansion versus patch-test correlation and the threshold at which it became significant changed. Significantly more large CDR3 similarity clusters were formed by expanded TCRs than by pre-sensitization or healthy control sets, consistent with antigen-driven responses. Patch test score was positively correlated with the number of PT1 expanded TCRs, with significance at thresholds 8, 16 and 32 but not at 4. Because every patient had alopecia, a presumed autoimmune disease, the patients' immune response might differ from that of healthy individuals.

The germline V gene supplies CDR1 MNHEY and CDR2 SVGEGT. From the cysteine through the phenylalanine, the CDR3 covers 11 amino acids. Of all the DNA, just the CDR3 is kept, 33 bases in frame from base 1. At the junction V is shortened by 4 bases and J by 9 bases, with 6 bases in between. Taken with the paper, the label for time point translates to: patch test 3, about 24 weeks after DPC sensitization. The treatment or condition label, as the study defines it: therapeutic diphenylcyclopropenone sensitization with weekly scalp DPC. Blood at each patch-test visit was drawn before the patch test was applied. To be eligible, patients had to be aged 18 to 70, diagnosed with alopecia and judged suitable for DPC therapy, while pregnant patients were excluded. Total RNA was extracted from unfractionated whole blood that had been collected in Tempus Blood RNA tubes. Library preparation used RACE. The run used a NextSeq 500. During library preparation, unique molecular identifiers were attached to individual cDNA molecules so that TCRs could be counted in a quantitative, reproducible way. For every blood RNA sample, sequencing covered both the TCR alpha and TCR beta chains. In the source study's methods: A median of approximately 100,000 TCRs per sample was observed, with a range of about 23,224 to 690,600. The Decombinator software suite was used to annotate V, J and CDR3 in the TCR reads. Every sample was subsampled to the same number of TCRs (28,000) for the PS versus PT1 abundance plots. Expanded TCRs were defined as absent before sensitization and observed at least eight times at the 2-week time point. The raw public reads went through TCRdb reprocessing: fastp at Q25, MiXCR clone calling, in-frame beta chains kept. Records with the same CDR3 protein are collapsed into one entry carrying the most frequent genes and DNA. The V and J calls and clone size are TCRdb's, not the authors'. Within this sample are roughly 150,000 distinct CDR3 sequences, with 28% of them counted one time only. The ten largest clones take up around 2.3% of the sample.

The V gene is TRBV6-2 or TRBV6-3 and the J gene is TRBJ2-2, with the D gene too uncertain to name. The sequencing here drew on whole blood, taken in connection with sensitization to the hapten diphenylcyclopropenone (DPC). The TCR was taken from a woman aged 18-35 years with alopecia areata. Some clones in this sample may be carry-over from other donors' samples. CDR3 sequence: CASSSPRELFF. The base sequence is TGTGCCAGCAGTTCCCCTAGGGAGCTGTTTTTT.